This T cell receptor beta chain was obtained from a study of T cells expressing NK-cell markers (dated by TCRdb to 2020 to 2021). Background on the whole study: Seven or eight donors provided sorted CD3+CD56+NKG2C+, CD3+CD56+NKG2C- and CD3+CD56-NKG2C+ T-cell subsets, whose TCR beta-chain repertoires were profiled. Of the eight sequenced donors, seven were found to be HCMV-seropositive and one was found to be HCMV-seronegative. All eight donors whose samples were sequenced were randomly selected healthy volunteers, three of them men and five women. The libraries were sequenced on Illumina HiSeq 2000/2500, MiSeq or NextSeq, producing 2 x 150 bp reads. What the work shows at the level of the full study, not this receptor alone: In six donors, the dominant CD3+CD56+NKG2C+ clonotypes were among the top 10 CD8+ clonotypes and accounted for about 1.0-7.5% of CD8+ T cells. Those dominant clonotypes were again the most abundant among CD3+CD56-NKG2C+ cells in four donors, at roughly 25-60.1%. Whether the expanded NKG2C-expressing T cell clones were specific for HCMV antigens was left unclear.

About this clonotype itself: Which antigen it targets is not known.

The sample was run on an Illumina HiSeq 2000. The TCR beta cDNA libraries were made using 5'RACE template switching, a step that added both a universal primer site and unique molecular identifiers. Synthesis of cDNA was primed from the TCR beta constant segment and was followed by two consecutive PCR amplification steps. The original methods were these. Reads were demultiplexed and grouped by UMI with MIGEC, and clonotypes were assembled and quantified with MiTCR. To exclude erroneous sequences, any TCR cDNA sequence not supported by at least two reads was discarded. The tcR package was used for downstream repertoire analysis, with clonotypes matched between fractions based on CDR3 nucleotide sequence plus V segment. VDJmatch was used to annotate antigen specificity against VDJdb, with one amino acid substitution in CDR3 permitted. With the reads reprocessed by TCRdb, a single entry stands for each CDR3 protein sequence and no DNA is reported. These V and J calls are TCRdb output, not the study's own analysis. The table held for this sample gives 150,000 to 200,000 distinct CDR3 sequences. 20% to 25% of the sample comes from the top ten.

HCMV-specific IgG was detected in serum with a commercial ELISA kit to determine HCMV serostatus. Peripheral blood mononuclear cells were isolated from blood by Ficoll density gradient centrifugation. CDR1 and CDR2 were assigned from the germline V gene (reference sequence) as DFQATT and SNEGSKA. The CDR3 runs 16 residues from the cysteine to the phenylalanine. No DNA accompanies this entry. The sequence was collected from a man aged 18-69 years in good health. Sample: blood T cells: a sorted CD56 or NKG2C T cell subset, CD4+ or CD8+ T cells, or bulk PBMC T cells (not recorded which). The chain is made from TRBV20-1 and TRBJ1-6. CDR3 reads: CSARDRGVAYNSPLHF.